This is a list of T cell receptor beta chains from one sample in a study of beta chain features in type 1 diabetes. Profiling relied on immunoSEQ multiplex PCR, and the TCRdb table lists in-frame clones only, not all of them. The repertoire holds fewer than 900,000 clones, with 15% to 20% as singletons. Source material: naive CD4+ T cells from blood. These receptors all stem from a woman in her late teens or twenties in good health. Both conserved end residues are part of each CDR3. The D gene is left open where the match is weak. Only part of the rows carry a size: once, few, many, or a class if the clone is expanded.

D gene,J gene,clone size,V gene,CDR3 DNA,CDR3 protein
TRBD1,TRBJ2-1,-,TRBV7-9,TGTGCCAGCAGCTTACACCAGGGGGCCGGCAATGAGCAGTTCTTC,CASSLHQGAGNEQFF
-,TRBJ2-1,few,TRBV18,TGTGCCAGCTCAATTACAGTGTTCTCCTACAATGAGCAGTTCTTC,CASSITVFSYNEQFF
-,TRBJ2-7,-,TRBV7-8,TGTGCCAGCAGCTTAGACCCTTACGAGCAGTACTTC,CASSLDPYEQYF
TRBD2,TRBJ2-7,-,TRBV7-8,TGTGCCAGCAGCTTATCCCATTCCTCGACTAGCGGGAGCTCCTACGAGCAGTACTTC,CASSLSHSSTSGSSYEQYF
TRBD2,TRBJ2-7,few,TRBV7-9,TGTGCCAGCAGCTCCTCACGGACTAGCGGGAGTTTCTACGAGCAGTACTTC,CASSSSRTSGSFYEQYF
-,TRBJ1-5,few,TRBV6-1,TGTGCCAGCAGTTATCACAGGTCTGGCCAGCCCCAGCATTTT,CASSYHRSGQPQHF
-,TRBJ2-1,few,TRBV15,TGTGCCACCAGCAGCTTAAGCGGCTACAATGAGCAGTTCTTC,CATSSLSGYNEQFF
-,TRBJ2-1,-,TRBV5-1,TGCGCCAGCAGCTTGGGACGCGTCGTCGGTGAGCAGTTCTTC,CASSLGRVVGEQFF
-,TRBJ1-1,-,TRBV5-6,TGTGCCAGCAGCTTGGGGTCAACTGTGGCTTTCTTT,CASSLGSTVAFF
-,TRBJ2-1,-,TRBV11-2,TGTGCCAGCAGCTCCGACAGAACCCCGAGGCAGTTCTTC,CASSSDRTPRQFF
-,TRBJ1-5,-,TRBV15,TGTGCCACCAGCCCCAGTACGGTTCGGAATCAGCCCCAGCATTTT,CATSPSTVRNQPQHF
-,TRBJ2-4,many,TRBV21-1,TGTGCCAGCAGAAGGGCGGACGTAGCCAAAAACATTCAGTACTTC,CASRRADVAKNIQYF
-,TRBJ2-3,-,TRBV13,TGTGCCAGCAGCCCCCGTGGTGGGACAGATACGCAGTATTTT,CASSPRGGTDTQYF
TRBD2,TRBJ2-5,few,TRBV25-1,TGTGCCAGCAGTGAATATAGGAGGGTCCTAGCGGGGGGAGAGACCCAGTACTTC,CASSEYRRVLAGGETQYF
-,TRBJ2-1,-,TRBV4-2,TGTGCCAGCAGCCAGAGGGGAAGAGGGGGAGGGCCCTCACGGGGAGCCAATGAGCAGTTCTTC,CASSQRGRGGGPSRGANEQFF
TRBD1,TRBJ1-1,-,TRBV28,TGTGCCAGCAGTTTAAGACAGGGGTTAATGAACACTGAAGCTTTCTTT,CASSLRQGLMNTEAFF
TRBD2,TRBJ2-1,-,TRBV19,TGTGCCAGTAGTATGACTAGCGGGAGTAGGTACAATGAGCAGTTCTTC,CASSMTSGSRYNEQFF